A single sample is the source of the 8 T cell receptor beta chains below, sequenced in a study of stem cell transplantation in POMP-related autoinflammatory disease. Profiled with immunoSEQ multiplex PCR; TCRdb holds only in-frame clones, not every one. The table has tens of thousands of clones, approximately 91% seen once; the top ten hold about 0.66%. The sequencing here drew on CD4+ T cells from PBMCs, taken after stem cell transplantation. All receptors come from a human patient with POMP-related autoinflammation and immune dysregulation (PRAID). T cells may partly derive from the graft donor.

This clone was recorded once. The CDR3 protein is CASSSTRSEQFF. In DNA form, the CDR3 reads TGTGCCAGCAGCTCTACTAGATCTGAGCAGTTCTTC. The chain combines TRBV5-4 with TRBJ2-1; tentative D call: TRBD2 (5 bases). The germline V gene encodes CDR1 SGHNT and CDR2 YYREEE (reference sequence). The CDR3 covers 12 residues. With 3 bases removed from V and 9 bases from J, the gap between germline ends came to 10 bases.

The V gene is TRBV6-5, the J gene TRBJ1-5; 8 bases are shared with TRBD1. This CDR3 has 15 residues. CDR1 and CDR2 from the germline V gene are MNHEY and SVGAGI. With V trimmed by 6 bases and J by 5 bases, 9 bases remained unmatched. As DNA, the CDR3 is TGTGCCAGCAGCCTCGACAGGGGTGGGGATCAGCCCCAGCATTTT. This codes for CASSLDRGGDQPQHF.

This chain connects TRBV7-9 to TRBJ2-1; 7 bases are a match to TRBD1. Germline CDR1 SEHNR, CDR2 FQNEAQ (reference sequence). CDR3 length equals 16 residues. The J segment lost 7 bases and the V segment lost 1 base, leaving 10 bases of the junction unmatched. CDR3 coding DNA: TGTGCCAGCAGCTTAGGCAGGGGGAAAGGTTATAATGAGCAGTTCTTC. This sequence encodes CASSLGRGKGYNEQFF.

This chain links TRBV29-1 with TRBJ2-1, with D possibly being TRBD2 (5 bases). V lost 7 bases and J 2 bases, leaving 18 bases between the germline ends. The CDR3 extends over 15 amino acids. Germline V gene data show CDR1 as SQVTM and CDR2 as ANQGSEA. The CDR3 loop is CSAREAASTYNEQFF. The CDR3 bases are TGCAGCGCACGGGAAGCGGCTTCAACCTACAATGAGCAGTTCTTC.

This clone appeared once. The chain has TRBV4-1 and TRBJ2-5, with D possibly being TRBD1 (6 bases). Germline V gene lookup returns CDR1 MGHRA and CDR2 YSYEKL. The germline V and J ends were trimmed by 2 bases and 1 base, with 8 bases remaining between them. The CDR3 consists of 14 residues. The CDR3 reads CASSQRDTQETQYF. The CDR3 nucleotides are TGCGCCAGCAGCCAACGGGACACCCAAGAGACCCAGTACTTC.

Only one count was recorded for this clone. The CDR3: CASSPLGQGHPYEQYF. The CDR3 nucleotides read TGTGCCAGCAGCCCACTTGGGCAGGGACATCCCTACGAGCAGTACTTC. This chain connects TRBV28 to TRBJ2-7, with D possibly TRBD1 on 6 matching bases. The germline V gene encodes CDR1 MDHEN and CDR2 SYDVKM. The CDR3 loop spans 16 amino acids. V shed 6 bases and J shed 2 bases, with 20 bases lying between them.

This rearrangement joins TRBV7-3 to TRBJ2-1; 7 bases fit TRBD2. Germline loops: CDR1 SGHTA, CDR2 FQGTGA. The CDR3 covers 16 residues. Trimming at V came to 2 bases and at J to 2 bases, leaving 6 bases not matched to a gene. The CDR3, as DNA: TGTGCCAGCAGCTTACAGGCGGGAGCAGCCTACAATGAGCAGTTCTTC. It specifies CASSLQAGAAYNEQFF.

The genes are TRBV3-1 (or the pseudogene TRBV3-2) and TRBJ1-1; 7 bases line up with TRBD1. Germline assignment: CDR1 LGHDT and CDR2 YNNKEL (reference sequence). V lost 1 base and J lost 7; bases outside the gene matches: 9. The CDR3 runs 15 residues. CDR3 loop: CASSQADPGGGEAFF. The CDR3 DNA follows: TGTGCCAGCAGCCAAGCGGATCCAGGGGGGGGTGAAGCTTTCTTT.